The 4 T cell receptor beta chains given below trace back to one sample, sequenced in a study of response to subunit inactivated influenza vaccine. From the RT-PCR reads, TCRdb called clonotypes with MiXCR, one entry per CDR3 protein. Of roughly 790,000 distinct CDR3 sequences listed, 21% are singletons. Sample: PBMCs from blood, taken roughly 5 days after vaccination. Receptor source: a man aged 50-59 years who received an inactivated influenza vaccine.

The V call is TRBV14, the J call TRBJ2-1; weak D call: TRBD2 (5 bases). The V gene's germline CDR1 is SGHDN and CDR2 FVKESK. The CDR3 totals 15 residues. V lost 2 bases to trimming and J lost 5 bases, with 13 bases between them. CDR3: CASSQNFLANNEQFF. CDR3 nucleotides: TGTGCCAGCAGCCAAAACTTTCTAGCTAACAATGAGCAGTTCTTC.

This clonotype was recorded a few times. This sequence joins TRBV18 and TRBJ1-5; D gene ambiguous. CDR3 length equals 13 residues. Trimming pared 2 bases from V and 3 bases from J, leaving 5 bases between. CDR1 KGHSH and CDR2 LQKENI come from the germline V gene. CDR3 residues: CASSPGINQPQHF. CDR3 nucleotide sequence: TGTGCCAGCTCACCAGGGATCAATCAGCCCCAGCATTTT.

The chain carries TRBV12-3 or TRBV12-4 and TRBJ2-1, with D maybe TRBD2 (6 bases). Trimming removed 6 bases from V and 9 bases from J, with 24 bases in between. CDR3 size: 16 residues. Written as DNA, the CDR3 is TGTGCCAGCAGCGTGTGGAGGGACTCCTATGTGGGTGAGCAGTTCTTC. Protein: CASSVWRDSYVGEQFF.

V is TRBV6-1 and J is TRBJ2-5, with 8 bases identical to TRBD2. The CDR3 spans 15 residues. Germline-derived CDR1 and CDR2 are MNHNS and SASEGT. Losses at the gene ends were 5 bases for V and 1 base for J; bases not matched to a gene: 6. The CDR3 spells CASSPSGGVQETQYF. In nucleotides, the CDR3 is TGTGCCAGCAGTCCCAGCGGGGGCGTCCAAGAGACCCAGTACTTC.